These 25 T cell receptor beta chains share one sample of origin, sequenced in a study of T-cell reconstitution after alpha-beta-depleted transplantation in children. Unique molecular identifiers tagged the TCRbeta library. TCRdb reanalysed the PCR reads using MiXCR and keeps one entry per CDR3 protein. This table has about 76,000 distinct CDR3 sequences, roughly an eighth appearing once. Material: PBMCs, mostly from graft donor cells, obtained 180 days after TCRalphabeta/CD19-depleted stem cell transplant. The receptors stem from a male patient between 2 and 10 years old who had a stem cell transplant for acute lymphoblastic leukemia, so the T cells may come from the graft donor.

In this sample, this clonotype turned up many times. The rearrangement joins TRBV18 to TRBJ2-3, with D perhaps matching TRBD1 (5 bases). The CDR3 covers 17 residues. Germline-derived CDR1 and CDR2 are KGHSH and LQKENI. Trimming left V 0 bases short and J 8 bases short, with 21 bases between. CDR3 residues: CASSPPWASQGYGTQYF. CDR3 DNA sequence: TGTGCCAGCTCACCACCGTGGGCCTCCCAGGGATACGGTACGCAGTATTTT.

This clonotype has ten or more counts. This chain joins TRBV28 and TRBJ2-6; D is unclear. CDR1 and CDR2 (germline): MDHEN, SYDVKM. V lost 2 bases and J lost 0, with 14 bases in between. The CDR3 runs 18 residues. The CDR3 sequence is CASSLGPFRHSGANVLTF. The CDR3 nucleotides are TGTGCCAGCAGTTTAGGACCTTTTAGGCACTCTGGGGCCAACGTCCTGACTTTC.

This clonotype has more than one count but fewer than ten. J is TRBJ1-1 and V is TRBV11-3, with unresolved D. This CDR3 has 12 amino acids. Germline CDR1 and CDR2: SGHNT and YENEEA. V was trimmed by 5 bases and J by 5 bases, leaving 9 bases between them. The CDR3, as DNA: TGTGCCAGCAGCGGCGCGGGGACTGAAGCTTTCTTT. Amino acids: CASSGAGTEAFF.

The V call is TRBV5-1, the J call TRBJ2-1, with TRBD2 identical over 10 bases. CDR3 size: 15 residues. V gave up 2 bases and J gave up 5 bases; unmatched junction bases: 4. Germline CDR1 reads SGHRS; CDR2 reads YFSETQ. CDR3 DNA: TGCGCCAGCAGCTTACTAGCGGGGTTAAACAATGAGCAGTTCTTC. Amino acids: CASSLLAGLNNEQFF.

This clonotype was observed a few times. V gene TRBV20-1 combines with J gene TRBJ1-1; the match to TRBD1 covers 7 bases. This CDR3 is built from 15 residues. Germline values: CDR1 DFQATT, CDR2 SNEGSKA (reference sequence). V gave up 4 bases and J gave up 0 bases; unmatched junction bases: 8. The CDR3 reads CSAKDRQGMNTEAFF. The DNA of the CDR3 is TGCAGTGCTAAGGACAGGCAGGGGATGAACACTGAAGCTTTCTTT.

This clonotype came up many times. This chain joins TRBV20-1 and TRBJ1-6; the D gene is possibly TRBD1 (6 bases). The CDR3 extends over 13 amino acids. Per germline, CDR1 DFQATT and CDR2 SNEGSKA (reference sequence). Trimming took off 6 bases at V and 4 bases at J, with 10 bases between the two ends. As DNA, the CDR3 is TGCAGTGCCCTGACAGGATATAATTCACCCCTCCACTTT. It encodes CSALTGYNSPLHF.

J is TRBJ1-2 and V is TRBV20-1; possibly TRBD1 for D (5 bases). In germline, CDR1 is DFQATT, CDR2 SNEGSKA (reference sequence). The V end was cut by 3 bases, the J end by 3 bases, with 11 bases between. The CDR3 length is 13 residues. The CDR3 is CSASPRQYYGYTF. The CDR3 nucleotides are TGCAGTGCTAGCCCCAGACAGTACTATGGCTACACCTTC.

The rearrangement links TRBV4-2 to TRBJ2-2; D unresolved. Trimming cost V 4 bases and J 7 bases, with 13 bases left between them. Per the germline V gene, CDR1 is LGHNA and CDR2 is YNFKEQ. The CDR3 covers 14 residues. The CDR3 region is CASSLTGRGGELFF. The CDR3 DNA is TGTGCCAGCAGCCTCACGGGCCGTGGCGGGGAGCTGTTTTTT.

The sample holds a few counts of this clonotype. CDR3 nucleotide sequence: TGTGCCAGCAGTTTACCAGGGTCCGGGGAGCTGTTTTTT. Translation: CASSLPGSGELFF. The chain carries TRBV12-3 or TRBV12-4 and TRBJ2-2, with D possibly matching TRBD1 (5 bases). Trimming cost V 2 bases and J 6 bases, with 7 bases left between them. CDR3 size: 13 residues.

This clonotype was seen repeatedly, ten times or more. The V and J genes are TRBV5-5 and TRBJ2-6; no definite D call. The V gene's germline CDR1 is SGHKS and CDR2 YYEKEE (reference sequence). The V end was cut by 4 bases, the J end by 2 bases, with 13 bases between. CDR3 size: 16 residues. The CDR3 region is CASSRILGAGANVLTF. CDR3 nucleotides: TGTGCCAGCAGCAGAATTCTAGGAGCTGGGGCCAACGTCCTGACTTTC.

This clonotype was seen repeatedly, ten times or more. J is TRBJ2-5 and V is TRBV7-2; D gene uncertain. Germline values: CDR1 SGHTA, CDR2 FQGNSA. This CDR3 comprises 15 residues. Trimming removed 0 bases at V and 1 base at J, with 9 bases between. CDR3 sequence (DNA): TGTGCCAGCAGCTTAGCAGGGCCCCTCCAAGAGACCCAGTACTTC. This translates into CASSLAGPLQETQYF.

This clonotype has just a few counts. The CDR3 loop reads CASSQDRGDLGSGRPGELFF. DNA of the CDR3: TGCGCCAGCAGCCAAGACCGGGGGGATCTTGGAAGCGGGAGGCCCGGGGAGCTGTTTTTT. J is TRBJ2-2 and V is TRBV4-1, with 9 nucleotides matching TRBD2. CDR3 length: 20 residues. The germline V gene has CDR1 MGHRA and CDR2 YSYEKL. The V gene end was trimmed by 0 bases and the J gene end by 6 bases; junction bases not matched to a gene: 17.

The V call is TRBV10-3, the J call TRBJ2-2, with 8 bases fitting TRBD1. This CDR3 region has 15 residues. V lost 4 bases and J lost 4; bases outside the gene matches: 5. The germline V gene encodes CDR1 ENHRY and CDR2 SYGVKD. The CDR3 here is CAISGKTGVTGELFF. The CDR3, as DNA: TGTGCCATCAGTGGGAAGACAGGGGTCACCGGGGAGCTGTTTTTT.

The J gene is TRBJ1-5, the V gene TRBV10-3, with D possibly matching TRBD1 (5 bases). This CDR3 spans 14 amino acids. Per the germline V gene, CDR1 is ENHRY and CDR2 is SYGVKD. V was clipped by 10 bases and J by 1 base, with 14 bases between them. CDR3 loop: CASQGVGSNQPQHF. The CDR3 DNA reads TGTGCCAGCCAAGGGGTAGGGAGCAATCAGCCCCAGCATTTT.

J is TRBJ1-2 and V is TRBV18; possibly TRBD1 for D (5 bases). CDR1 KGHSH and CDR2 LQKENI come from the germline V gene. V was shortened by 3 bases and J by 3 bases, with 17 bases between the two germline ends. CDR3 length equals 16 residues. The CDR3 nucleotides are TGTGCCAGCTCACCCTTTGTAGGGGCGCCGGACTATGGCTACACCTTC. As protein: CASSPFVGAPDYGYTF. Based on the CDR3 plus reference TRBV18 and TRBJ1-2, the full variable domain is NAGVMQNPRHLVRRRGQEARLRCSPMKGHSHVYWYRQLPEEGLKFMVYLQKENIIDESGMPKERFSAEFPKEGPSILRIQQVVRGDSAAYFCASSPFVGAPDYGYTFGSGTRLTVV.

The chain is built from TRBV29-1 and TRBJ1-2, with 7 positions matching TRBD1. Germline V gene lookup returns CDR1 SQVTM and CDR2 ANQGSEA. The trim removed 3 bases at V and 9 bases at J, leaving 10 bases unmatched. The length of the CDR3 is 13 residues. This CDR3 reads CSVERPGGKSYTF. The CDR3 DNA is TGCAGCGTTGAGAGGCCAGGGGGTAAAAGCTACACCTTC.

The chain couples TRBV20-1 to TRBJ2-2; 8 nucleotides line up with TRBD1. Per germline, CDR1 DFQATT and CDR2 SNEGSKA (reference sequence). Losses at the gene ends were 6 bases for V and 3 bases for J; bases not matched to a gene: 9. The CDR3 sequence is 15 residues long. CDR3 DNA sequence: TGCAGTGCCGCATACAGGGGGAAGTACACCGGGGAGCTGTTTTTT. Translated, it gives CSAAYRGKYTGELFF.

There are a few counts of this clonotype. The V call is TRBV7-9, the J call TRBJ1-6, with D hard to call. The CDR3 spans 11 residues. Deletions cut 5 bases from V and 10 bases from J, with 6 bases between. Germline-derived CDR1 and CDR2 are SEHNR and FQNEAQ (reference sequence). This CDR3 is CASSIGSPLHF. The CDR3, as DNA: TGTGCCAGCAGCATAGGATCACCCCTCCACTTT.

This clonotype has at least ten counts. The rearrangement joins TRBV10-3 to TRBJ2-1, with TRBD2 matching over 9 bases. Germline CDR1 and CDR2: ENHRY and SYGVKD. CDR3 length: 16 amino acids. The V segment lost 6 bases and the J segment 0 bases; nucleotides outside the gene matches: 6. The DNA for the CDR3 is TGTGCCATCAGAAAGACTAGCGGACACTCCTACAATGAGCAGTTCTTC. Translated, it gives CAIRKTSGHSYNEQFF.

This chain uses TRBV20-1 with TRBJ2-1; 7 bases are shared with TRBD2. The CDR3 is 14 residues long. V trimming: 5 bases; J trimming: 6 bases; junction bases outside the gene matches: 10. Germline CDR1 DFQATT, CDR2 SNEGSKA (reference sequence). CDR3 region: CSAGMASGANEQFF. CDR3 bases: TGCAGTGCTGGGATGGCTAGCGGTGCCAATGAGCAGTTCTTC.

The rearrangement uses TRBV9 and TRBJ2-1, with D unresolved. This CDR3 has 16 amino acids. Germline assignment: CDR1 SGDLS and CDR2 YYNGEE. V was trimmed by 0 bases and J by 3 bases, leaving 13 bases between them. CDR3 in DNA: TGTGCCAGCAGCGTAGAGGCGCTCCGCTTCTACAATGAGCAGTTCTTC. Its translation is CASSVEALRFYNEQFF.

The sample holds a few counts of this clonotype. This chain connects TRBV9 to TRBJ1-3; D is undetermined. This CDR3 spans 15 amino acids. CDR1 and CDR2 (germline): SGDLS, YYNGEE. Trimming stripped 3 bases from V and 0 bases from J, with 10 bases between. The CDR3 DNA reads TGTGCCAGCAGCGACCCGAGGGTCTCTGGAAACACCATATATTTT. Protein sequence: CASSDPRVSGNTIYF.

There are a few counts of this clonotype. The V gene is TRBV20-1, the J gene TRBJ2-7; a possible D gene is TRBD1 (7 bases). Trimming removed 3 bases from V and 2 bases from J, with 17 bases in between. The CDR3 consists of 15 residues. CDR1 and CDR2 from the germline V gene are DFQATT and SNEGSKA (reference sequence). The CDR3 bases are TGCAGTGCTAGGGGTTTAGGCAGGGGGGCCTACGAGCAGTACTTC. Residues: CSARGLGRGAYEQYF.

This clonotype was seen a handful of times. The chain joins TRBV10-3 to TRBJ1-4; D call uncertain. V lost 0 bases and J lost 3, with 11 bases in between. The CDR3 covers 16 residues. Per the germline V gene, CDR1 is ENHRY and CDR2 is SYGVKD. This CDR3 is CAISESTPGANEKLFF. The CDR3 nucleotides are TGTGCCATCAGTGAGTCGACGCCCGGAGCTAATGAAAAACTGTTTTTT.

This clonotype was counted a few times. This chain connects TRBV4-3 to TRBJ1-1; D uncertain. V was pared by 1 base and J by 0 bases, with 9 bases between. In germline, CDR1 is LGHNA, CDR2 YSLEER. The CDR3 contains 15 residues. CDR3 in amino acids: CASSQVLGLNTEAFF. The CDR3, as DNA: TGCGCCAGCAGCCAAGTCCTGGGCCTGAACACTGAAGCTTTCTTT.